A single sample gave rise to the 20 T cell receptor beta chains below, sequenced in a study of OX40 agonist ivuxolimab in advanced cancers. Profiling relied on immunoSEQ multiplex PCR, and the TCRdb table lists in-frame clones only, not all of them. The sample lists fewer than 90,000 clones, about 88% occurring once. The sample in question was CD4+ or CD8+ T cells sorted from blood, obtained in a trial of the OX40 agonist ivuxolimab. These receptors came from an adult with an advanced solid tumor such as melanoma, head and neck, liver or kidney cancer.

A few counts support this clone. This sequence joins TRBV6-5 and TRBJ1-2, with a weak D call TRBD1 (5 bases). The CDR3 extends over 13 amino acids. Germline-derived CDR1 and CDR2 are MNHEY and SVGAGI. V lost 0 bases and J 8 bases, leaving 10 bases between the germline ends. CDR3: CASSYSGVEGYTF. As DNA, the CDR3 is TGTGCCAGCAGTTACTCAGGGGTGGAAGGCTACACCTTC.

CDR3 in amino acids: CASSQCWDQPPYGYTF. The CDR3, as DNA: TGCGCCAGCAGTCAATGCTGGGACCAGCCCCCTTATGGCTACACCTTC. The chain uses TRBV23-1 and TRBJ1-2; D is possibly TRBD1 (5 bases). TRBV23-1 is noted as an ORF with a role that remains uncertain. Trimming cost V 1 base and J 5 bases, with 17 bases left between them. CDR3 size: 16 residues.

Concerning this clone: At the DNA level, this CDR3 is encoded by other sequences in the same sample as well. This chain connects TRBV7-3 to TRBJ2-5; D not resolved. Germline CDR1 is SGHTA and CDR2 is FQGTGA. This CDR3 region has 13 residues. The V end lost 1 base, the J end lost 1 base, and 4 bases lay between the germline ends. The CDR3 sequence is CASSLSSQETQYF. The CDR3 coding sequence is TGTGCCAGCAGCTTAAGCAGCCAAGAGACCCAGTACTTC.

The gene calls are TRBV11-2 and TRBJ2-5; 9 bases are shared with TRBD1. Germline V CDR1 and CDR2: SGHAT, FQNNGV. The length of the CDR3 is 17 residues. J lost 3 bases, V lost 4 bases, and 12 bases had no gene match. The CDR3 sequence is CASSSLTGGRVKETQYF. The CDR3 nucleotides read TGTGCCAGCAGCTCTTTGACAGGGGGTCGTGTTAAAGAGACCCAGTACTTC. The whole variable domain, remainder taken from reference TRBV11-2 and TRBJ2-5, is EAGVAQSPRYKIIEKRQSVAFWCNPISGHATLYWYQQILGQGPKLLIQFQNNGVVDDSQLPKDRFSAERLKGVDSTLKIQPAKLEDSAVYLCASSSLTGGRVKETQYFGPGTRLLVL.

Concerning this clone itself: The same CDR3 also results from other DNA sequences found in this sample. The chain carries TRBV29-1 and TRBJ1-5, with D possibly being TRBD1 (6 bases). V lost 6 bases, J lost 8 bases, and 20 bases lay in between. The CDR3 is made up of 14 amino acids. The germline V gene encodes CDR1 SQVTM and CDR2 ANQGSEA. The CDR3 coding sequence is TGCAGCGTGTTGACGGGGGGCGCGGGTAAGCCCCAGCATTTT. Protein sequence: CSVLTGGAGKPQHF.

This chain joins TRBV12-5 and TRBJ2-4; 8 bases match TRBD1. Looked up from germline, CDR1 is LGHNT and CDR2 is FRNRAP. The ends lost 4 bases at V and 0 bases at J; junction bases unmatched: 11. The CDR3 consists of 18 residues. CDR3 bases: TGTGCTAGTGGTTCCCCATCCGACAGGGGACTAGCCAAAAACATTCAGTACTTC. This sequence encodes CASGSPSDRGLAKNIQYF. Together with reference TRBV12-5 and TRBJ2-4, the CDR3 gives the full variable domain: DARVTQTPRHKVTEMGQEVTMRCQPILGHNTVFWYRQTMMQGLELLAYFRNRAPLDDSGMPKDRFSAEMPDATLATLKIQPSEPRDSAVYFCASGSPSDRGLAKNIQYFGAGTRLSVL.

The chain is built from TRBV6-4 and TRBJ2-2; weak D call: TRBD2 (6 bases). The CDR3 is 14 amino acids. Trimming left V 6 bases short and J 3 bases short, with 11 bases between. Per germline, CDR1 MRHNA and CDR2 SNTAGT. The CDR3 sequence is CASSSLADTGELFF. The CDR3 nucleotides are TGTGCCAGCAGCTCACTAGCAGACACCGGGGAGCTGTTTTTT.

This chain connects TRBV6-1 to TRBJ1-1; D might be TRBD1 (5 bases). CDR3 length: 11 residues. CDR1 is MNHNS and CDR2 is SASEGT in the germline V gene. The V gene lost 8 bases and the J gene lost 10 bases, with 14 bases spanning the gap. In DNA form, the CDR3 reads TGTGCCAGCGGGGGTTCGCGTGGAGCTTTCTTT. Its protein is CASGGSRGAFF.

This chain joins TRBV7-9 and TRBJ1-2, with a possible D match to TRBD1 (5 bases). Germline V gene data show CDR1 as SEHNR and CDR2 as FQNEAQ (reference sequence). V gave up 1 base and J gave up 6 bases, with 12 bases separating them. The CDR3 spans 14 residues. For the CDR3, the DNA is TGTGCCAGCAGCTTAGATCAGGGTTGGGATGGCTACACCTTC. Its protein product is CASSLDQGWDGYTF.

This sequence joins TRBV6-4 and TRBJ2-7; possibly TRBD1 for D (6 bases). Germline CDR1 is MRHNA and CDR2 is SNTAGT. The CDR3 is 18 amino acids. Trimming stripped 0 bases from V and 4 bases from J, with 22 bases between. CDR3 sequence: CASSDSNIVLGQQYEQYV. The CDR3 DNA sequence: TGTGCCAGCAGTGACTCGAATATCGTTCTGGGACAACAATACGAGCAGTACGTC.

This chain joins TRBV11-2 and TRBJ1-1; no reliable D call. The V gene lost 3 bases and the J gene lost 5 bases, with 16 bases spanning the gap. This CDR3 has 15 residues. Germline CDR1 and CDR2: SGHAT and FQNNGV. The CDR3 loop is CASSLLRLTGTEAFF. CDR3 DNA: TGTGCCAGCAGCTTGTTGAGGCTGACGGGTACTGAAGCTTTCTTT.

The CDR3 spells CASSRQVTDTQYF. The CDR3 region has the DNA TGTGCCAGCAGCAGACAGGTCACAGATACGCAGTATTTT. This rearrangement joins TRBV7-3 to TRBJ2-3; D may be TRBD1 (6 bases). This CDR3 has 13 residues. The V gene lost 5 bases and the J gene lost 2 bases, with 8 bases spanning the gap. Per germline, CDR1 SGHTA and CDR2 FQGTGA.

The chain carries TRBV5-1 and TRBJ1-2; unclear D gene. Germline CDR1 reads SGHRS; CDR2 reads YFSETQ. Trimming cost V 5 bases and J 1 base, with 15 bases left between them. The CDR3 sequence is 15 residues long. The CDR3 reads CASRTDVGLNYGYTF. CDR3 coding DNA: TGCGCCAGCAGGACGGACGTAGGGCTTAACTATGGCTACACCTTC.

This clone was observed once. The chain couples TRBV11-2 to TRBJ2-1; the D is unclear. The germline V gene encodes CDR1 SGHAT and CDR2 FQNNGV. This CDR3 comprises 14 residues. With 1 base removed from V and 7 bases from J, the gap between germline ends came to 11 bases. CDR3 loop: CASSLGQQWNEQFF. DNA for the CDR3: TGTGCCAGCAGCTTAGGGCAACAGTGGAATGAGCAGTTCTTC.

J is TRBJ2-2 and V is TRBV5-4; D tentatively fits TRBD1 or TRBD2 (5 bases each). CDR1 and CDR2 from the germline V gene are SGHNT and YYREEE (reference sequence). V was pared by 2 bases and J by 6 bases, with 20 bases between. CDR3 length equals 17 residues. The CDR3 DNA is TGTGCCAGCAGCTTTGGGGGTGCAGGGCGGGTTGCCGGGGAGCTGTTTTTT. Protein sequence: CASSFGGAGRVAGELFF.

The CDR3 loop is CTSSNPRRYNEQFF. CDR3 nucleotide sequence: TGCACCAGCAGCAACCCCAGGAGGTACAATGAGCAGTTCTTC. This chain joins TRBV1 and TRBJ2-1; the D call of TRBD2 is as the table states it, not checked on the DNA. TRBV1 is labeled a pseudogene. The CDR3 totals 14 residues.

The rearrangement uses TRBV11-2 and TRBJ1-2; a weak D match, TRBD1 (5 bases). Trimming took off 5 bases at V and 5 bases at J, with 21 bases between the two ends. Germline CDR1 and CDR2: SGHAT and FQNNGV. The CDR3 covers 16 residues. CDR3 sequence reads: CASSPVGVSQRYGYTF. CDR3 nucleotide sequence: TGTGCCAGCAGCCCGGTAGGGGTATCGCAGAGGTATGGCTACACCTTC.

The CDR3 DNA sequence: TGTGCCAGCTCACATCCCCTCTTGACAGGGGAGGCAGATACGCAGTATTTT. Encoded protein: CASSHPLLTGEADTQYF. The chain is built from TRBV18 and TRBJ2-3, with 8 bases matching TRBD1. CDR1 and CDR2 (germline): KGHSH, LQKENI. This CDR3 spans 17 amino acids. With 4 bases clipped from V and 4 bases from J, the junction kept 13 bases outside the gene matches.

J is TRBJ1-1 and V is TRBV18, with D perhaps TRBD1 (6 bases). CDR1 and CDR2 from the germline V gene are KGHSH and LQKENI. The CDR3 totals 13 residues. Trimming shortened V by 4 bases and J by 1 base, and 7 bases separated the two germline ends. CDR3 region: CASSQGENTEAFF. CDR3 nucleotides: TGTGCCAGCTCACAGGGGGAGAACACTGAAGCTTTCTTT.

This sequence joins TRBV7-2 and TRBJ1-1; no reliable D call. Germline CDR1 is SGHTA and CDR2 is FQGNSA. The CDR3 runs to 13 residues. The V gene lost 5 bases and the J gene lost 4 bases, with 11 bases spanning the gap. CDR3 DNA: TGTGCCAGCAGCCTCGGGTGGGGCACTGAAGCTTTCTTT. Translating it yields CASSLGWGTEAFF.